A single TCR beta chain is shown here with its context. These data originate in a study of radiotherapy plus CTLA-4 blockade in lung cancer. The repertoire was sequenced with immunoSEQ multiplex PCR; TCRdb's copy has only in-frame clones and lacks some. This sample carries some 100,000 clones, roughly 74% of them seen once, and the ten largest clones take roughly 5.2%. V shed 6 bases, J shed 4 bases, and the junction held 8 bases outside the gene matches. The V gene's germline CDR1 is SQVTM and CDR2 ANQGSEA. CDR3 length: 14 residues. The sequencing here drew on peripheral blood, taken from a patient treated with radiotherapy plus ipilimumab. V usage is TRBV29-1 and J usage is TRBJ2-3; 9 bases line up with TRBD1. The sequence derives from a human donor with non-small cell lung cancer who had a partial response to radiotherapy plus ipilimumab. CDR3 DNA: TGCAGCGTGGCTGGACAGGGGATAGCAGATACGCAGTATTTT. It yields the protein CSVAGQGIADTQYF.